What follows is one T cell receptor beta chain and its context. Study processing details: Nucleated cell number was recorded as an estimate derived from reference gene primer amplification. The repertoire was sequenced with immunoSEQ multiplex PCR; TCRdb's copy has only in-frame clones and lacks some. V, J and clone size were drawn from that table, and D and trimming were deduced from the DNA. Among tens of thousands of clones listed, approximately 84% were seen once. This record belongs to a study of blood T cell repertoires in COVID-19. In germline, CDR1 is SGHKS, CDR2 YYEKEE (reference sequence). This CDR3 region has 13 residues. V dropped 1 base and J dropped 2 bases, with 7 bases sitting between them.

The receptor was derived from a human donor with active or convalescent COVID-19. The donor label of this sample is uncertain. The rearrangement joins TRBV5-5 to TRBJ2-7; D uncertain. Material for sequencing was peripheral blood. Written as DNA, the CDR3 is TGTGCCAGCAGCTTGACAGAAACCTACGAGCAGTACTTC. Translating gives CASSLTETYEQYF.